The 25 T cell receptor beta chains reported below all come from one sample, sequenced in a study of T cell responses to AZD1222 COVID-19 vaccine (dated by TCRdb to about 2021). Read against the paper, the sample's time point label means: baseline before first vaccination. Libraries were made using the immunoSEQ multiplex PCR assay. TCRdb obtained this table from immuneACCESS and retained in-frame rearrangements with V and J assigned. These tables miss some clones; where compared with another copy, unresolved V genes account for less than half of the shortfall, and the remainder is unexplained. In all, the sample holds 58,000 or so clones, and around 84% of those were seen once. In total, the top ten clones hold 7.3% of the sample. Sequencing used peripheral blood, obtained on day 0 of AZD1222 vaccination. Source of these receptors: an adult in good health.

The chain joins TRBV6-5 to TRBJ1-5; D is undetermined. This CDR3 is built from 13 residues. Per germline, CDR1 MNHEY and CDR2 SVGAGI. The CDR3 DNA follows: TGTGCTAGCCTGATAGCAGGCAATCAGCCCCAGCATTTT. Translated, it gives CASLIAGNQPQHF.

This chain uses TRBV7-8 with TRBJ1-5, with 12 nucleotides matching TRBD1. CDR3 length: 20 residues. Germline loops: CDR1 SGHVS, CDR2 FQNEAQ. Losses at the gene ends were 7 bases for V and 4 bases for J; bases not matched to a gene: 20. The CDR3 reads CASNLMPGQGAENRNQPQHF. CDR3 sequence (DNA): TGTGCCAGCAACCTTATGCCGGGACAGGGGGCGGAAAATCGGAATCAGCCCCAGCATTTT.

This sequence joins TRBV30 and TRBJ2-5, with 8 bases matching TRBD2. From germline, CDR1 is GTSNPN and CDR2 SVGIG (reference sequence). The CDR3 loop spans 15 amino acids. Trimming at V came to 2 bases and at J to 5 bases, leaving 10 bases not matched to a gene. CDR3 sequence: CAWSFGGAAPETQYF. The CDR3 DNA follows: TGTGCCTGGAGTTTCGGGGGGGCTGCACCCGAGACCCAGTACTTC.

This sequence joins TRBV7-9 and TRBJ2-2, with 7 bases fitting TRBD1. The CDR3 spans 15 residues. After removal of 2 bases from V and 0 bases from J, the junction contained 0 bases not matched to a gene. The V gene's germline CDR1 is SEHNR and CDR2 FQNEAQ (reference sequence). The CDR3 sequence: CASSLTGANTGELFF. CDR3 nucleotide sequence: TGTGCCAGCAGCTTAACAGGGGCGAACACCGGGGAGCTGTTTTTT.

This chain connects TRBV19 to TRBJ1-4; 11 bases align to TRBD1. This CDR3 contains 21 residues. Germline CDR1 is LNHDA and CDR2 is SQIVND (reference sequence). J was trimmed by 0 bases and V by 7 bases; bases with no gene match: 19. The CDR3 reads CASKRAAYTGTGGATNEKLFF. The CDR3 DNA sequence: TGTGCCAGTAAGAGGGCGGCTTACACCGGGACAGGGGGTGCAACTAATGAAAAACTGTTTTTT.

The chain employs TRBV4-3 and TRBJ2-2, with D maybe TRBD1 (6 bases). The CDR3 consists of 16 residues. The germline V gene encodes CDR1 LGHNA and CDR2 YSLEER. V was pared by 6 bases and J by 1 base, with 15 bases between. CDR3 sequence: CASRKDRLLNTGELFF. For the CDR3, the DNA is TGCGCCAGCAGGAAGGACAGACTTTTGAACACCGGGGAGCTGTTTTTT.

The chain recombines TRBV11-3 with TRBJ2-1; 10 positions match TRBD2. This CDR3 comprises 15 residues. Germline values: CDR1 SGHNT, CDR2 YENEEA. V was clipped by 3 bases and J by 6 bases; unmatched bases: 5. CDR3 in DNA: TGTGCCAGCAGCTTGTGGAGCGGGGGGGCCAATGAGCAGTTCTTC. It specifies CASSLWSGGANEQFF. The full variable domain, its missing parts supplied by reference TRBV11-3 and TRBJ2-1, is EAGVVQSPRYKIIEKKQPVAFWCNPISGHNTLYWYLQNLGQGPELLIRYENEEAVDDSQLPKDRFSAERLKGVDSTLKIQPAELGDSAVYLCASSLWSGGANEQFFGPGTRLTVL.

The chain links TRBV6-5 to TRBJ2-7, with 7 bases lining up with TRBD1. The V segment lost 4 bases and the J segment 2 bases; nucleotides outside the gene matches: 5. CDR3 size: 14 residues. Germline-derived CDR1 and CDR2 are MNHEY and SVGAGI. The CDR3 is CASSSTGPPYEQYF. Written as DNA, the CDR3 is TGTGCCAGCAGTTCGACAGGGCCCCCCTACGAGCAGTACTTC.

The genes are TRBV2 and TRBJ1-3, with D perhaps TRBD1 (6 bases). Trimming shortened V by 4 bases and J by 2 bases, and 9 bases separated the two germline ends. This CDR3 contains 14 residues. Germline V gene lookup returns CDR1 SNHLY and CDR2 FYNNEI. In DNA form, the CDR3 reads TGTGCCAGCAGTGTCGGGGGCGCTGGAAACACCATATATTTT. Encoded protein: CASSVGGAGNTIYF.

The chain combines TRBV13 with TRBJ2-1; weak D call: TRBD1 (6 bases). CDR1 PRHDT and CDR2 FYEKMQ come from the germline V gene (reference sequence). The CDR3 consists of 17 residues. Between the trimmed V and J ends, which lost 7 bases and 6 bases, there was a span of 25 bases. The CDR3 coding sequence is TGTGCCAGCATCCAGCTCAGTTCGGGACACCTCCTCAATGAGCAGTTCTTC. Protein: CASIQLSSGHLLNEQFF.

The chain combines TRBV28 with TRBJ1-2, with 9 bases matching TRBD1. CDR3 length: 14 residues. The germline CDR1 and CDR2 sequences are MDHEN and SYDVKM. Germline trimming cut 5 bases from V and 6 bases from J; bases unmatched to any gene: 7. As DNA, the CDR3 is TGTGCCAGCAGTCCCGGGGACAGGGTAAATGGCTACACCTTC. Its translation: CASSPGDRVNGYTF.

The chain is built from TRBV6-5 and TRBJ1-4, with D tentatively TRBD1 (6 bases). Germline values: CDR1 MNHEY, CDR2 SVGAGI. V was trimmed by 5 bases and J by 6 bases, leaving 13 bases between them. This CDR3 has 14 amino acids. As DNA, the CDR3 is TGTGCCAGCAGTCTAGGGGGTGGAGATGAAAAACTGTTTTTT. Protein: CASSLGGGDEKLFF.

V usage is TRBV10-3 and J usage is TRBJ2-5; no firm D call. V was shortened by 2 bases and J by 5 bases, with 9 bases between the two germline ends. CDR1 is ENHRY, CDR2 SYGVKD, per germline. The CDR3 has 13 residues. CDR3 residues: CAISEGSPETQYF. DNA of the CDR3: TGTGCCATCAGTGAGGGAAGCCCGGAGACCCAGTACTTC.

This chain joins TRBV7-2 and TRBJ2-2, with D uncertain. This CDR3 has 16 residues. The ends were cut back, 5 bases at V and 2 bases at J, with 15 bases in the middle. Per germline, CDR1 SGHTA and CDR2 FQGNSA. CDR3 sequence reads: CASSASVRLNTGELFF. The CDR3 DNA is TGTGCCAGCAGCGCCTCCGTGCGGTTAAACACCGGGGAGCTGTTTTTT.

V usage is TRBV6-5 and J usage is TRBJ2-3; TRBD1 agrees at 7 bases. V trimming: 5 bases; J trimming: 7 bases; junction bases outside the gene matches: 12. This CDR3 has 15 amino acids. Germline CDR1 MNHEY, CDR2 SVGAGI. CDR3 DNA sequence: TGTGCCAGCAGTCAAACCCCCGACAGGGTCTATACGCAGTATTTT. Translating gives CASSQTPDRVYTQYF.

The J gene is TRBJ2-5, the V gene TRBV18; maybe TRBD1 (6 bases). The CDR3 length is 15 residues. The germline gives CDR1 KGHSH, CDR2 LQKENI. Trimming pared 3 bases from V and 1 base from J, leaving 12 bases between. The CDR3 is CASSPRPDSQETQYF. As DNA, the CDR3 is TGTGCCAGCTCACCGCGACCGGACAGCCAAGAGACCCAGTACTTC.

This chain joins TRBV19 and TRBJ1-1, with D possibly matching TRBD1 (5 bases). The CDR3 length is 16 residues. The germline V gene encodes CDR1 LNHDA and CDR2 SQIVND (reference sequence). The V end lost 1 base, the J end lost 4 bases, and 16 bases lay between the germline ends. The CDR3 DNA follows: TGTGCCAGTAGTATAGCGGACGGGGGTGTGGGCACTGAAGCTTTCTTT. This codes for CASSIADGGVGTEAFF.

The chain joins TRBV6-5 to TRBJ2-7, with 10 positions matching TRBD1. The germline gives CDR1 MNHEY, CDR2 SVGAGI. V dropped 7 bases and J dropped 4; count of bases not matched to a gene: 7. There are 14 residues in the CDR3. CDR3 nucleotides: TGTGCCAGCAAGGAGGACAGGGGGTTTTACGAGCAGTACTTC. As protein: CASKEDRGFYEQYF.

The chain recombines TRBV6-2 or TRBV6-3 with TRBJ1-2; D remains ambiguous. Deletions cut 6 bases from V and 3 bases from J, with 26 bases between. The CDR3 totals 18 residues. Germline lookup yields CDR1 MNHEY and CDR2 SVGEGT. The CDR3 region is CASSPPVIGSGGHYGYTF. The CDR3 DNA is TGTGCCAGCAGCCCCCCCGTTATAGGCTCCGGCGGGCACTATGGCTACACCTTC.

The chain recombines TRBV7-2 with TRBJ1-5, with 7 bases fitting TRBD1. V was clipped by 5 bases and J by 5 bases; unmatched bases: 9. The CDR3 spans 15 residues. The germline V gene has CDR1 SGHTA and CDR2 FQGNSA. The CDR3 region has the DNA TGTGCCAGCAGCCCGGAACAGGGGACGGATCAGCCCCAGCATTTT. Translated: CASSPEQGTDQPQHF.

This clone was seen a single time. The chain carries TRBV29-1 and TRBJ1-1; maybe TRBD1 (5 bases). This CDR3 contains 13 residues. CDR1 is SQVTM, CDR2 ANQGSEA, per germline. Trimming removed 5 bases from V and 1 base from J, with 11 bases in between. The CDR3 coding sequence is TGCAGCGTTACCAGGGAGAGGAACACTGAAGCTTTCTTT. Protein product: CSVTRERNTEAFF.

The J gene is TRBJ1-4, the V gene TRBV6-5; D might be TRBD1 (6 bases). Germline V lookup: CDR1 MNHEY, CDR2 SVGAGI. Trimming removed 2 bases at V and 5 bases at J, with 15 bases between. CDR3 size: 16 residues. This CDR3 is CASSYGAGVGNEKLFF. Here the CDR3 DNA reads TGTGCCAGCAGTTACGGGGCAGGGGTAGGCAATGAAAAACTGTTTTTT.

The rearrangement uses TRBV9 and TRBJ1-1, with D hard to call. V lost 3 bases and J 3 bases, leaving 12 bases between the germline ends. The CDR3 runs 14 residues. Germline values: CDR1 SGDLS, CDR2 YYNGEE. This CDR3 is CASSARAGDTEAFF. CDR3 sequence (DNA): TGTGCCAGCAGCGCCCGGGCCGGAGACACTGAAGCTTTCTTT. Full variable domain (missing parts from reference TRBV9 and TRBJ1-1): DSGVTQTPKHLITATGQRVTLRCSPRSGDLSVYWYQQSLDQGLQFLIQYYNGEERAKGNILERFSAQQFPDLHSELNLSSLELGDSALYFCASSARAGDTEAFFGQGTRLTVV.

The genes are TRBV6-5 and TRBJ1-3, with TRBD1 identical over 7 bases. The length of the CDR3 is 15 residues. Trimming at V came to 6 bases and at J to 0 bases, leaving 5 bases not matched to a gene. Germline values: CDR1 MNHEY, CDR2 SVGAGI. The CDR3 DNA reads TGTGCCAGCAGCCGGGACAGCGTCTCTGGAAACACCATATATTTT. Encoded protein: CASSRDSVSGNTIYF.

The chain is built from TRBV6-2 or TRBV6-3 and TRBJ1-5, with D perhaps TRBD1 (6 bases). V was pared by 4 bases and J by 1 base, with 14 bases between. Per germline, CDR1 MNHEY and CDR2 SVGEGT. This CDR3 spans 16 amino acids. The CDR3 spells CASSSNRDKSNQPQHF. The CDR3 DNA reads TGTGCCAGCAGTTCGAACCGGGACAAAAGCAATCAGCCCCAGCATTTT.